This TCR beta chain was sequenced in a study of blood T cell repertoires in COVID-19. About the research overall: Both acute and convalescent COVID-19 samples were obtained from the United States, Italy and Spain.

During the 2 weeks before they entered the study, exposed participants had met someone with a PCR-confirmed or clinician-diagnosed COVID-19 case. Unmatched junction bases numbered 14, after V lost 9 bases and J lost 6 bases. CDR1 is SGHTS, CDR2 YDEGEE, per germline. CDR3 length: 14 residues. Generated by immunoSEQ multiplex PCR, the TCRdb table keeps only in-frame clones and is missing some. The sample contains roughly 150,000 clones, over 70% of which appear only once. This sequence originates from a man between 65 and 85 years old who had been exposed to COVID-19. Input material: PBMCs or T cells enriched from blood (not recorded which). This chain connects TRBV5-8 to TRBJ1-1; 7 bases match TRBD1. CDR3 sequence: CAIDREVEVAEAFF. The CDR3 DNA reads TGTGCCATCGACAGGGAGGTTGAGGTCGCTGAAGCTTTCTTT.